Following are 30 T cell receptor beta chains from one sample sequenced in a study of shared clonotypes between healthy human individuals. Here immunoSEQ multiplex PCR was the method, and the copy in TCRdb shows in-frame clones only, minus some. Among hundreds of thousands of clones listed, 75% to 80% were seen once. The specimen sequenced was PBMCs. The receptor source for this set is a woman aged 40 to 49 in good health. Some clones in this sample may be carry-over from other donors' samples.

This clone was seen only once. V is TRBV29-1 and J is TRBJ2-7; D is perhaps TRBD2 (5 bases). The V end lost 1 base, the J end lost 3 bases, and 7 bases lay between the germline ends. Germline V CDR1 and CDR2: SQVTM, ANQGSEA. The CDR3 has 12 residues. The CDR3 coding sequence is TGCAGCGTTGAAGTTGGAGGCTACGAGCAGTACTTC. This sequence encodes CSVEVGGYEQYF.

The J gene is TRBJ1-1, the V gene TRBV30; D is unclear. Trimming took 4 bases from V and 4 from J, leaving 13 bases between them. This CDR3 is 13 amino acids long. Germline V lookup: CDR1 GTSNPN, CDR2 SVGIG (reference sequence). CDR3 bases: TGTGCCTGGAAAGTCTCGGGCGCCACTGAAGCTTTCTTT. It translates to CAWKVSGATEAFF.

J is TRBJ2-2 and V is TRBV5-1, with D maybe TRBD2 (6 bases). CDR3 size: 16 residues. Germline V CDR1 and CDR2: SGHRS, YFSETQ. Deletions cut 2 bases from V and 1 base from J, with 12 bases between. Here the CDR3 reads CASSLAEGGNTGELFF. In DNA, the CDR3 is TGCGCCAGCAGCTTAGCGGAGGGAGGGAACACCGGGGAGCTGTTTTTT.

A single count supports this clone. V gene TRBV9 combines with J gene TRBJ2-5, with D tentatively TRBD1 (6 bases). CDR3 length equals 14 residues. Trimming pared 2 bases from V and 2 bases from J, leaving 10 bases between. Germline assignment: CDR1 SGDLS and CDR2 YYNGEE. The CDR3 reads CASSVGQPQETQYF. CDR3 bases: TGTGCCAGCAGCGTTGGACAGCCACAAGAGACCCAGTACTTC. The whole variable domain, filled in from reference TRBV9 and TRBJ2-5, reads DSGVTQTPKHLITATGQRVTLRCSPRSGDLSVYWYQQSLDQGLQFLIQYYNGEERAKGNILERFSAQQFPDLHSELNLSSLELGDSALYFCASSVGQPQETQYFGPGTRLLVL.

Remarks on this clone: A far larger clone is off by one base, so a read error is likely. Distinct nucleotide sequences in the sample also encode this CDR3. The chain combines TRBV4-1 with TRBJ2-7; no clear D. The CDR3 length is 13 residues. Germline V gene sequence: CDR1 MGHRA, CDR2 YSYEKL. Trimming stripped 1 base from V and 3 bases from J, with 7 bases between. Here the CDR3 DNA reads TGCGCCAGCAGCCAAGTAGCCTACTACGAGCAGTACTTC. As protein: CASSQVAYYEQYF.

There are many counts of this clone. The gene calls are TRBV2 and TRBJ1-5; D not resolved. The CDR3 runs 13 residues. Germline CDR1 and CDR2: SNHLY and FYNNEI. V shed 7 bases and J shed 9 bases, with 16 bases lying between them. The CDR3 DNA reads TGTGCCAGCAATGGTGTGAGCCGGGGGCCCCAGCATTTT. Its protein is CASNGVSRGPQHF.

The chain couples TRBV18 to TRBJ2-1; TRBD2 is a possible D gene (5 bases). The CDR3 runs 14 residues. CDR1 KGHSH and CDR2 LQKENI come from the germline V gene. V was trimmed by 2 bases and J by 7 bases, leaving 12 bases between them. The CDR3: CASSPYSGGNEQFF. CDR3 coding DNA: TGTGCCAGCTCACCATACTCCGGCGGGAATGAGCAGTTCTTC.

V and J are TRBV5-1 and TRBJ1-1, with a weak D call TRBD1 (5 bases). Trimming took off 4 bases at V and 1 base at J, with 11 bases between the two ends. The length of the CDR3 is 14 residues. CDR1 SGHRS and CDR2 YFSETQ come from the germline V gene. This CDR3 is CASSGGTGNTEAFF. CDR3 in DNA: TGCGCCAGCAGCGGTGGGACGGGGAACACTGAAGCTTTCTTT.

This clone was counted a single time. A far larger clone lies a single base away; this is likely a read error. V gene TRBV2 combines with J gene TRBJ1-5, with a possible D match to TRBD1 (5 bases). The V end was cut by 8 bases, the J end by 0 bases, with 8 bases between. This CDR3 spans 13 amino acids. From germline, CDR1 is SNHLY and CDR2 FYNNEI. The CDR3 nucleotides are TGTGCCAGCGGGGCACTTAGCAATCAGCCCCAGCATTTT. Encoded protein: CASGALSNQPQHF.

This clone was counted at least ten times. The V gene is TRBV28, the J gene TRBJ2-1, with 9 bases fitting TRBD2. CDR1 and CDR2 from the germline V gene are MDHEN and SYDVKM. The trim removed 5 bases at V and 2 bases at J, leaving 4 bases unmatched. The CDR3 length is 15 residues. The DNA for the CDR3 is TGTGCCAGCAGTATAGCGGGAGAACCCTACAATGAGCAGTTCTTC. Its protein is CASSIAGEPYNEQFF.

Turning to this clone: This could be a read error, since a much larger clone is one nucleotide away. Other DNA sequences in this sample translate to the same CDR3. V usage is TRBV2 and J usage is TRBJ2-7; possible D gene TRBD1, 5 bases. Per germline, CDR1 SNHLY and CDR2 FYNNEI. The V end lost 6 bases, the J end lost 2 bases, and 8 bases lay between the germline ends. The CDR3 contains 12 residues. The CDR3 loop reads CASRGPTYEQYF. The CDR3 bases are TGTGCCAGCAGGGGGCCGACCTACGAGCAGTACTTC.

Worth noting for this clone: This likely stems from a read error, as it lies one base from a far larger clone. The chain combines TRBV28 with TRBJ2-1; D not certain. The CDR3 consists of 10 residues. Germline CDR1 reads MDHEN; CDR2 reads SYDVKM. Trimming pared 6 bases from V and 5 bases from J, leaving 2 bases between. The DNA for the CDR3 is TGTGCCAGCAGCAACAATGAGCAGTTCTTC. This gives the protein CASSNNEQFF.

The chain links TRBV29-1 to TRBJ2-7, with no clear D. V was cut by 4 bases and J by 2 bases, with 9 bases left in between. The CDR3 runs to 12 residues. Germline V lookup: CDR1 SQVTM, CDR2 ANQGSEA. The CDR3 region has the DNA TGCAGCGTTGTCACACCCGCCTACGAGCAGTACTTC. Encoded protein: CSVVTPAYEQYF.

A word on this clone: Since a far larger clone is one base different, this is likely a read error. The CDR3 region is CSVGTLLNTEASF. CDR3 nucleotide sequence: TGCAGCGTCGGGACACTTCTGAACACTGAAGCTTCCTTT. This chain connects TRBV29-1 to TRBJ1-1; tentatively, D is TRBD1 (6 bases). The CDR3 has 13 amino acids. Per the germline V gene, CDR1 is SQVTM and CDR2 is ANQGSEA.

A note on this clone: Since a far larger clone is one base different, this is likely a read error. The CDR3 does not end in the conserved phenylalanine or tryptophan, so this is likely a read error. Because the CDR3's place on the DNA is in doubt, the DNA is left out and the CDR3 is given as listed by TCRdb. The sample contains more than one DNA sequence encoding this CDR3. The chain recombines TRBV30 with TRBJ1-2; the table gives TRBD1 as D, unverified against the DNA. The CDR3 length equals 13 residues, ends included. Germline V gene lookup returns CDR1 GTSNPN and CDR2 SVGIG (reference sequence). CDR3: CAWSVGQWEGCTL.

This chain links TRBV7-3 with TRBJ2-1; 8 positions agree with TRBD2. The CDR3 runs to 15 residues. V lost 1 base to trimming and J lost 6 bases; unmatched junction nucleotides: 5. CDR1 and CDR2 (germline): SGHTA, FQGTGA. As DNA, the CDR3 is TGTGCCAGCAGCTTAATGGGGACTAGTCTCAATGAGCAGTTCTTC. Protein sequence: CASSLMGTSLNEQFF.

V and J are TRBV2 and TRBJ1-4; no firm D call. Germline CDR1 reads SNHLY; CDR2 reads FYNNEI. Deletions cut 7 bases from V and 5 bases from J, with 11 bases between. The CDR3 sequence is 13 residues long. The CDR3 protein is CASTRILNEKLFF. The CDR3 region has the DNA TGTGCCAGCACCAGGATCTTAAATGAAAAACTGTTTTTT.

The J gene is TRBJ2-7, the V gene TRBV9, with 8 bases fitting TRBD2. Germline V gene lookup returns CDR1 SGDLS and CDR2 YYNGEE. This CDR3 has 14 amino acids. The junction had 2 bases not matched to a gene; V was cut back by 0 bases and J by 3 bases. CDR3 in amino acids: CASSVDGTSYEQYF. CDR3 nucleotides: TGTGCCAGCAGCGTAGACGGGACTAGCTACGAGCAGTACTTC.

The genes are TRBV6-6 and TRBJ1-1, with TRBD1 as a possible D gene (6 bases). The CDR3 length is 14 residues. Trimming shortened V by 4 bases and J by 3 bases, and 12 bases separated the two germline ends. CDR1 and CDR2 from the germline V gene are MNHNY and SVGAGI (reference sequence). CDR3 sequence (DNA): TGTGCCAGCAGTTCACAGGGTGGGTACACTGAAGCTTTCTTT. The encoded protein is CASSSQGGYTEAFF.

The chain links TRBV5-1 to TRBJ1-4; D might be TRBD1 (5 bases). V was clipped by 5 bases and J by 0 bases, with 14 bases between them. Germline assignment: CDR1 SGHRS and CDR2 YFSETQ. This CDR3 has 16 residues. The DNA for the CDR3 is TGCGCCAGCAGATCCGGGACCGCCTCAACTAATGAAAAACTGTTTTTT. Its translation is CASRSGTASTNEKLFF.

Concerning this clone: A far larger clone lies a single base away; this is likely a read error. J is TRBJ1-2 and V is TRBV11-2; D remains ambiguous. Germline values: CDR1 SGHAT, CDR2 FQNNGV. The CDR3 totals 13 residues. The CDR3 here is CAGSSAVNYGYTF. The CDR3 DNA is TGTGCCGGCAGCTCAGCTGTAAACTATGGCTACACCTTC.

On this clone: A read error is possible here, since a much larger clone lies one base away. The rearrangement joins TRBV5-1 to TRBJ2-7; 8 bases are a match to TRBD1. Germline CDR1 reads SGHRS; CDR2 reads YFSETQ. J was trimmed by 3 bases and V by 3 bases; bases with no gene match: 2. The CDR3 extends over 13 amino acids. The CDR3 region is CASSSGQGYEQYF. The CDR3 DNA is TGCGCCAGCAGCTCCGGACAGGGCTACGAGCAGTACTTC.

The rearrangement links TRBV15 to TRBJ1-5; a weak D match, TRBD1 (5 bases). This CDR3 region has 14 residues. Trimming left V 5 bases short and J 0 bases short, with 8 bases between. Germline values: CDR1 LNHNV, CDR2 YYDKDF (reference sequence). In DNA, the CDR3 is TGTGCCACCAGCCTGGGGGATAGCAATCAGCCCCAGCATTTT. This encodes CATSLGDSNQPQHF.

Note on this clone: Other nucleotide sequences in the sample specify the same CDR3. The J gene is TRBJ2-7, the V gene TRBV28; 8 positions agree with TRBD2. Germline V gene lookup returns CDR1 MDHEN and CDR2 SYDVKM. J lost 2 bases, V lost 3 bases, and 6 bases had no gene match. The CDR3 spans 15 residues. CDR3 in DNA: TGTGCCAGCAGTTTGGGCCTAGCGGGCCCCTACGAGCAGTACTTC. Its translation is CASSLGLAGPYEQYF. Full variable domain (missing parts from reference TRBV28 and TRBJ2-7): DVKVTQSSRYLVKRTGEKVFLECVQDMDHENMFWYRQDPGLGLRLIYFSYDVKMKEKGDIPEGYSVSREKKERFSLILESASTNQTSMYLCASSLGLAGPYEQYFGPGTRLTVT.

The count of this clone is one. The chain joins TRBV28 to TRBJ1-4; possibly TRBD1 for D (5 bases). The V gene's germline CDR1 is MDHEN and CDR2 SYDVKM. The V and J ends lost 3 bases and 11 bases respectively, with 16 bases between them. The CDR3 spans 14 residues. CDR3 sequence: CASSLRGGSVKLFF. In DNA, the CDR3 is TGTGCCAGCAGTTTGCGGGGGGGTTCGGTGAAACTGTTTTTT.

The sample holds one count of this clone. The chain uses TRBV4-3 and TRBJ1-2; D might be TRBD1 (5 bases). There are 17 residues in the CDR3. Germline lookup yields CDR1 LGHNA and CDR2 YSLEER. V lost 0 bases and J 3 bases, leaving 17 bases between the germline ends. Here the CDR3 DNA reads TGCGCCAGCAGCCAAGAAGTTCAATGGGGGAGCTACTATGGCTACACCTTC. Protein: CASSQEVQWGSYYGYTF.

To note about this clone: Given a far larger clone just one base away, this is likely a sequencing read error. Other nucleotide sequences from this sample produce the same CDR3. The chain joins TRBV9 to TRBJ2-7, with 12 bases lining up with TRBD2. The germline gives CDR1 SGDLS, CDR2 YYNGEE. The CDR3 contains 14 residues. V shed 3 bases and J 4 bases; nucleotides not matched to a gene: 2. This CDR3 reads CASSAGTSGYEQYF. CDR3 nucleotide sequence: TGTGCCAGCAGCGCCGGGACTAGCGGGTACGAGCAGTACTTC. The complete variable domain, with remaining parts taken from reference TRBV9 and TRBJ2-7, reads DSGVTQTPKHLITATGQRVTLRCSPRSGDLSVYWYQQSLDQGLQFLIQYYNGEERAKGNILERFSAQQFPDLHSELNLSSLELGDSALYFCASSAGTSGYEQYFGPGTRLTVT.

The V call is TRBV5-1, the J call TRBJ2-2; D is perhaps TRBD2 (5 bases). CDR3 length: 13 residues. Germline CDR1 and CDR2: SGHRS and YFSETQ. The V gene lost 5 bases and the J gene lost 5 bases, with 10 bases spanning the gap. CDR3 DNA: TGCGCCAGCAGTACGGGGTTGACCGGGGAGCTGTTTTTT. It specifies CASSTGLTGELFF.

This chain links TRBV5-1 with TRBJ2-5; D gene unclear. Trimming cost V 5 bases and J 4 bases, with 12 bases left between them. The germline CDR1 and CDR2 sequences are SGHRS and YFSETQ. This CDR3 contains 13 residues. The CDR3 DNA sequence: TGCGCCAGCAGGCTGAGGTTGGGAGAGACCCAGTACTTC. Translation gives CASRLRLGETQYF.

J is TRBJ1-2 and V is TRBV25-1; D gene uncertain. Trimming pared 1 base from V and 4 bases from J, leaving 4 bases between. The V gene's germline CDR1 is MGHDK and CDR2 SYGVNS. This CDR3 region has 12 residues. The CDR3 nucleotides read TGTGCCAGCAGTGAATCCCTCTATGGCTACACCTTC. Translating it yields CASSESLYGYTF.